A selection of T cell receptor beta chains follows, all from one sample in a study of vaccination effects on CD4 cells after COVID-19. Sequencing used immunoSEQ multiplex PCR; TCRdb keeps in-frame clones, though not all of them. The table records fewer than 30,000 clones, 70% to 80% of them present only once. Their cognate antigens are unknown. The sample here was CD4+ T cells from PBMCs cultured with HCoV-OC43 spike peptides, taken before COVID-19 vaccination. These receptors all stem from a human donor who received a COVID-19 vaccine. Each CDR3 is given with its conserved first and last residue. D genes are given only for firm matches. Not all rows give a size; the values are once, few, many and, for expanded clones, a class.

size	J	V	D	DNA	CDR3
-	TRBJ2-2	TRBV19	-	TGTGCCAGTAGTTCACGCATGTCCGGGGAGCTGTTTTTT	CASSSRMSGELFF
-	TRBJ2-1	TRBV30	TRBD2	TGTGCCTGGCGACTAGCTGACAATGAGCAGTTCTTC	CAWRLADNEQFF
-	TRBJ2-1	TRBV29-1	TRBD2	TGCAGCGTTGGGGGACTAGCGGGTTTTAGCTCCTACAATGAGCAGTTCTTC	CSVGGLAGFSSYNEQFF
-	TRBJ1-1	TRBV7-8	-	TGTGCCAGCAGCTTAAAGAAGAACACTGAAGCTTTCTTT	CASSLKKNTEAFF
-	TRBJ1-2	TRBV6-6	-	TGTGCCAGCAGTTACTCATCTGGGCAGGGAGGCTACACCTTC	CASSYSSGQGGYTF
once	TRBJ2-6	TRBV5-1	TRBD2	TGCGCCAGCAGCTTGGAGCTAGCGGCTGGGGCCAACGTCCTGACTTTC	CASSLELAAGANVLTF
-	TRBJ2-7	TRBV19	TRBD1	TGTGCCAGTATCAGGTCAGGGGGCGACGAGCAGTACTTC	CASIRSGGDEQYF
-	TRBJ2-6	TRBV5-6	-	TGTGCCAGCAGTACCTGGGCTGGGGCCAACGTCCTGACTTTC	CASSTWAGANVLTF
-	TRBJ2-7	TRBV11-2	-	TGTGCCAGCAGCTGGGAACAGGGATACGAGCAGTACTTC	CASSWEQGYEQYF
-	TRBJ1-2	TRBV25-1	TRBD1	TGTGCCAGCAGTGAACAGGGGGCCAACTATGGCTACACCTTC	CASSEQGANYGYTF
few	TRBJ1-1	TRBV3-1/TRBV3-2	-	TGTGCCAGCAGCCATATCACGGTCAGCCGCAAGAACACTGAAGCTTTCTTT	CASSHITVSRKNTEAFF
-	TRBJ2-3	TRBV25-1	-	TGTGCCAGCAACGAGGGGCAGGAACTAGGGGATACGCAGTATTTT	CASNEGQELGDTQYF
-	TRBJ2-7	TRBV7-9	TRBD1	TGTGCCAGCAGCTTAGTTGCAGGACAGGGATCCCACGAGCAGTACTTC	CASSLVAGQGSHEQYF
once	TRBJ1-2	TRBV7-9	TRBD1	TGTGCCAGCACCTTGGGACAGGGGCTCAGTAACTATGGCTACACCTTC	CASTLGQGLSNYGYTF
once	TRBJ1-1	TRBV19	-	TGTGCCAGTACCCTGGGCCGGTTTGAAGGTTTTGCTTTCTTT	CASTLGRFEGFAFF
few	TRBJ2-1	TRBV11-3	TRBD2	TGTGCCAGCAGCTTAGGGCCGGGAGGGATCAATGAGCAGTTCTTC	CASSLGPGGINEQFF
-	TRBJ2-5	TRBV10-3	-	TGTGCCATCAGTGAGTCGCAGCTGAACCAAGAGACCCAGTACTTC	CAISESQLNQETQYF
-	TRBJ2-7	TRBV6-5	TRBD2	TGTGCCGCGGGGGGGACTAGGACCTACGAGCAGTACTTC	CAAGGTRTYEQYF
-	TRBJ2-5	TRBV12-3/TRBV12-4	-	TGTGCCAGCAGGGTACACGAGACCCAGTACTTC	CASRVHETQYF
-	TRBJ2-1	TRBV12-3/TRBV12-4	-	TGTGCCAGCAGTTTCGGGAGAATTTCGCTGTTCTTC	CASSFGRISLFF
-	TRBJ2-3	TRBV20-1	-	TGCAGTGCTTCTCTTGAGACGCAGTATTTT	CSASLETQYF
-	TRBJ2-1	TRBV5-6	TRBD2	TGTGCCAGCAGCCCAGGACTAGCGTCCGGCTCCTACAATGAGCAGTTCTTC	CASSPGLASGSYNEQFF
-	TRBJ2-3	TRBV6-5	TRBD2	TGTGCCAGCAGTTCTCCCGGGACTAGCGGAATAACGCAGTATTTT	CASSSPGTSGITQYF
once	TRBJ2-3	TRBV24-1	TRBD2	TGTGCCACCAGTGATGGGACTAGCGGGAGAACAGATACGCAGTATTTT	CATSDGTSGRTDTQYF
-	TRBJ1-2	TRBV6-1	-	TGTGCCAGCAGTGACAGGGGCTATGGCTACACCTTC	CASSDRGYGYTF
-	TRBJ2-5	TRBV6-1	TRBD2	TGTGCCAGCAGTGAATATGCGGGGGGCCCCATAGAGACCCAGTACTTC	CASSEYAGGPIETQYF
-	TRBJ2-7	TRBV6-5	-	TGTGCCAGCACCGAAGGGTACGAGCAGTACTTC	CASTEGYEQYF
few	TRBJ2-2	TRBV3-1/TRBV3-2	-	TGTGCCAGCAGCCAAGCAAACAGTTTCGTGGGGAACACCGGGGAGCTGTTTTTT	CASSQANSFVGNTGELFF
-	TRBJ2-4	TRBV2	TRBD2	TGTGCCAGCAGTGAAATAGGACTAGCGAGAAACATTCAGTACTTC	CASSEIGLARNIQYF
-	TRBJ1-1	TRBV6-5	TRBD1	TGTGCCAGCACCAGACAGGGAGGCCTGAACACTGAAGCTTTCTTT	CASTRQGGLNTEAFF
-	TRBJ2-7	TRBV24-1	-	TGTGCCACCAGTGCTGGGGAACTACAGTACTTC	CATSAGELQYF
-	TRBJ2-2	TRBV5-1	TRBD2	TGCGCCAGCAGCTTGGCCGGGACTAGAAGCACCGGGGAGCTGTTTTTT	CASSLAGTRSTGELFF
few	TRBJ2-1	TRBV5-5	TRBD1	TGTGCCAGCAGCTCACAGGGGGCGTACTACAATGAGCAGTTCTTC	CASSSQGAYYNEQFF
-	TRBJ2-5	TRBV5-4	TRBD2	TGTGCCAGCAGCGATCGACTAGCGGGAGTAGAGACCCAGTACTTC	CASSDRLAGVETQYF
-	TRBJ1-5	TRBV7-2	TRBD1	TGTGCCAGCAGCTTAGGGCCCGGGACAGTTAATGTGCCCCAGCATTTT	CASSLGPGTVNVPQHF
-	TRBJ1-4	TRBV6-2/TRBV6-3	-	TGTGCCAGCAGTTACTCGATTGTGGGGGGCGCGGATGAAAAACTGTTTTTT	CASSYSIVGGADEKLFF
few	TRBJ1-5	TRBV6-5	TRBD1	TGTGCCAGCAGGGCCGGGACAGGGATGGAGCAGCCCCAGCATTTT	CASRAGTGMEQPQHF
-	TRBJ2-3	TRBV10-3	TRBD2	TGTGCCATCAGAGTGGGGACTAGCGACACAGATACGCAGTATTTT	CAIRVGTSDTDTQYF
-	TRBJ1-1	TRBV10-3	-	TGTGCCATCAGGCAGGACAGTAGCCTTGAAGCTTTCTTT	CAIRQDSSLEAFF
-	TRBJ1-4	TRBV5-4	TRBD1	TGTGCCAGCAGCGTACAGGGGGCGGTAGAAAAACTGTTTTTT	CASSVQGAVEKLFF
-	TRBJ2-3	TRBV19	TRBD2	TGTGCCAGTAGTATAGGGGACTACCGCACAGATACGCAGTATTTT	CASSIGDYRTDTQYF
-	TRBJ1-2	TRBV5-1	TRBD1	TGCGCCAGCAGCTTCGGGACAGGAGACTACACCTTC	CASSFGTGDYTF
-	TRBJ2-7	TRBV9	TRBD1	TGTGCCAGCAGCGTAGGAAGGGACAGTTACTACGAGCAGTACTTC	CASSVGRDSYYEQYF
-	TRBJ2-7	TRBV19	-	TGTGCCAGTAGTCAGAGCTCCTACGAGCAGTACTTC	CASSQSSYEQYF